The 11 T cell receptor beta chains reported below all come from one sample, sequenced in a study of beta chain features in type 1 diabetes. Expressed TCRB transcripts were sequenced, since all the RNA that had been isolated was reverse transcribed. Only in-frame clones appear in the TCRdb table, and some are missing; sequencing was by immunoSEQ multiplex PCR. The sample yields around 710,000 clones, approximately 13% seen once. Study-wide results and limits: Within each of all four CD4+ subsets, Type 1 diabetes patients had TCRB CDR3s that were moderately but significantly shorter.

Antigen specificity for these receptors is unknown. Input material: naive CD4+ T cells from blood. The receptors derive from a man aged 30 to 45 with type 1 diabetes.

The V call is TRBV6-5, the J call TRBJ2-5; D is uncertain. Germline V gives CDR1 MNHEY, CDR2 SVGAGI. Deletions cut 4 bases from V and 10 bases from J, with 7 bases between. The CDR3 spans 10 residues. CDR3 sequence reads: CASSSRGQYF. CDR3 nucleotides: TGTGCCAGCAGTTCTAGAGGCCAGTACTTC.

This clone came up a few times. The gene calls are TRBV7-9 and TRBJ2-6; D gene unclear. The CDR3 extends over 16 amino acids. The germline V and J ends were trimmed by 0 bases and 1 base, with 7 bases remaining between them. Germline V lookup: CDR1 SEHNR, CDR2 FQNEAQ (reference sequence). For the CDR3, the DNA is TGTGCCAGCAGCTTAGCGAGAGGTTCTGGGGCCAACGTCCTGACTTTC. The encoded protein is CASSLARGSGANVLTF.

The chain joins TRBV2 to TRBJ1-2; the D gene is possibly TRBD1 (5 bases). The CDR3 is 15 amino acids. The germline V gene has CDR1 SNHLY and CDR2 FYNNEI. The V gene lost 5 bases and the J gene lost 0 bases, with 13 bases spanning the gap. CDR3 bases: TGTGCCAGCAGTCTCGTGGGGGAGACTAACTATGGCTACACCTTC. Amino acids: CASSLVGETNYGYTF.

This clone was recorded a few times. This chain joins TRBV7-9 and TRBJ1-3, with D uncertain. In germline, CDR1 is SEHNR, CDR2 FQNEAQ (reference sequence). Trimming removed 4 bases from V and 0 bases from J, with 10 bases in between. The CDR3 loop spans 15 amino acids. The CDR3 loop is CASSSDGSSGNTIYF. CDR3 in DNA: TGTGCCAGCAGCTCGGACGGCTCCTCTGGAAACACCATATATTTT. Looking up the rest from reference TRBV7-9 and TRBJ1-3 gives the full variable domain: DTGVSQNPRHKITKRGQNVTFRCDPISEHNRLYWYRQTLGQGPEFLTYFQNEAQLEKSRLLSDRFSAERPKGSFSTLEIQRTEQGDSAMYLCASSSDGSSGNTIYFGEGSWLTVV.

This clone came up a few times. At one of its ends the junction is not consistent with the germline gene, which may arise from a read error. The chain is built from TRBV7-7 and TRBJ2-7, with D uncertain. The CDR3 is 14 amino acids. CDR1 and CDR2 (germline): SSHAT, FNYEAQ (reference sequence). In DNA, the CDR3 is TGTGCTAGCACCCCCCGACAATACTCCTACGAGCAGTACTTC. Protein sequence: CASTPRQYSYEQYF. The entire variable domain, with the rest obtained from reference TRBV7-7 and TRBJ2-7, is as follows: GAGVSQSPRYKVTKRGQDVTLRCDPISSHATLYWYQQALGQGPEFLTYFNYEAQPDKSGLPSDRFSAERPEGSISTLTIQRTEQRDSAMYRCASTPRQYSYEQYFGPGTRLTVT.

V gene TRBV6-5 combines with J gene TRBJ2-7, with D possibly being TRBD1 (5 bases). V was clipped by 4 bases and J by 1 base, with 14 bases between them. This CDR3 is built from 15 residues. Germline V gene sequence: CDR1 MNHEY, CDR2 SVGAGI. CDR3 amino acids: CASSLSIRASYEQYF. The CDR3 DNA is TGTGCCAGCAGTTTGTCAATCAGGGCTTCCTACGAGCAGTACTTC.

The table lists this clone with a few counts. The chain uses TRBV25-1 and TRBJ1-1, with D possibly being TRBD1 (6 bases). The ends were cut back, 0 bases at V and 5 bases at J, with 16 bases in the middle. Germline CDR1 and CDR2: MGHDK and SYGVNS. The CDR3 extends over 16 amino acids. The CDR3 sequence: CASSEYEGGVRTEAFF. DNA for the CDR3: TGTGCCAGCAGTGAATACGAGGGGGGGGTACGTACTGAAGCTTTCTTT.

Only a few counts were recorded for this clone. This chain joins TRBV5-5 and TRBJ1-5; D unclear. CDR1 is SGHKS and CDR2 is YYEKEE in the germline V gene (reference sequence). The CDR3 is 15 amino acids. V lost 0 bases and J lost 0, with 7 bases in between. CDR3 residues: CASSLVWYSNQPQHF. The DNA for the CDR3 is TGTGCCAGCAGCTTGGTCTGGTATAGCAATCAGCCCCAGCATTTT.

The chain's CDR3 is CASSLRTSAGPGEQFF. CDR3 nucleotides: TGTGCCAGCAGCCTTAGGACTAGCGCAGGCCCCGGGGAGCAGTTCTTC. The chain employs TRBV4-2 and TRBJ2-1; 9 bases are a match to TRBD2. The CDR3 is 16 residues long. Germline loops: CDR1 LGHNA, CDR2 YNFKEQ. V was pared by 4 bases and J by 10 bases, with 14 bases of the junction left unmatched.

The gene calls are TRBV11-3 and TRBJ2-5; no clear D. Germline V gene sequence: CDR1 SGHNT, CDR2 YENEEA. V lost 8 bases to trimming and J lost 2 bases, with 12 bases between them. This CDR3 has 13 residues. The CDR3 sequence: CASVVVQQETQYF. The CDR3 nucleotides are TGTGCCAGCGTGGTGGTACAACAAGAGACCCAGTACTTC.

This clone was recorded a few times. The J gene is TRBJ1-1, the V gene TRBV27; TRBD1 is a possible D gene (6 bases). Trimming removed 6 bases from V and 2 bases from J, with 13 bases in between. The V gene's germline CDR1 is MNHEY and CDR2 SMNVEV (reference sequence). This CDR3 has 14 amino acids. The CDR3 is CASSAGQTNTEAFF. The CDR3 DNA reads TGTGCCAGCAGCGCTGGACAGACTAACACTGAAGCTTTCTTT.